This T cell receptor (beta chain) appears in the sequencing data of a study of cytomegalovirus exposure and HLA in healthy donors. Only in-frame clones appear in the TCRdb table, and some are missing; sequencing was by immunoSEQ multiplex PCR. Of 300,000 or so clones detected, over 75% appear once; the ten largest clones hold around 0.88%. Comment on this clone: Its antigen is not known.

Study outcomes and limitations: Confirmation was obtained in vitro that a few CMV-associated chains are specific for CMV antigens.

This CDR3 is built from 14 residues. Germline V gene data show CDR1 as SGHRS and CDR2 as YFSETQ. V was clipped by 3 bases and J by 2 bases; unmatched bases: 5. The sample comprised PBMCs. J is TRBJ2-7 and V is TRBV5-1; 7 nucleotides line up with TRBD1. This TCR came from a man aged 25-40 years in good health and CMV-seronegative. The chain's CDR3 is CASSYWTGTYEQYF. The CDR3 nucleotides read TGCGCCAGCAGCTACTGGACAGGAACCTACGAGCAGTACTTC. Filled out from reference TRBV5-1 and TRBJ2-7, the complete variable domain reads KAGVTQTPRYLIKTRGQQVTLSCSPISGHRSVSWYQQTPGQGLQFLFEYFSETQRNKGNFPGRFSGRQFSNSRSEMNVSTLELGDSALYLCASSYWTGTYEQYFGPGTRLTVT.